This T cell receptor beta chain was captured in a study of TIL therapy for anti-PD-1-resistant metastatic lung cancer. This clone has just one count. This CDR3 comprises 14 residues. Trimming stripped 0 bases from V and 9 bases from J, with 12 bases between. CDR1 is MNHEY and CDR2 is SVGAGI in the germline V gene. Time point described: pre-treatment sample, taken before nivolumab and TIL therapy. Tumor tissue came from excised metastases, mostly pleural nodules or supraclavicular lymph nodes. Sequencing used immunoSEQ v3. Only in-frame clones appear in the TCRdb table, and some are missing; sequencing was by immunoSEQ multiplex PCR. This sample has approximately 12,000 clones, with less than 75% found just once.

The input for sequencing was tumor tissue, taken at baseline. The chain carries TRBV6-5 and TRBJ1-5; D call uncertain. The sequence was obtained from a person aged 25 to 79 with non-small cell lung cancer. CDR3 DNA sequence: TGTGCCAGCAGTTACTCGAGGGTTTCAGGGCCCCAGCATTTT. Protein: CASSYSRVSGPQHF.